A single sample gave rise to the 32 T cell receptor beta chains below, sequenced in a study of cytomegalovirus exposure and HLA in healthy donors. The PCR was carried out with 60 Vbeta primers and 13 Jbeta primers. Here immunoSEQ multiplex PCR was the method, and the copy in TCRdb shows in-frame clones only, minus some. This table has about 130,000 clones, approximately 80% appearing once. The sample was PBMCs. The receptors originated from a male donor in good health and CMV-seropositive.

CDR3 sequence reads: CASSRQLGAYNEQFF. DNA of the CDR3: TGTGCCAGCAGCCGTCAGTTAGGGGCCTACAATGAGCAGTTCTTC. This chain connects TRBV6-5 to TRBJ2-1, with D possibly matching TRBD1 (5 bases). V was trimmed by 6 bases and J by 2 bases, leaving 14 bases between them. The CDR3 has 15 amino acids. Per the germline V gene, CDR1 is MNHEY and CDR2 is SVGAGI.

This rearrangement joins TRBV2 to TRBJ2-7; the D is unclear. V lost 5 bases and J 0 bases, leaving 8 bases between the germline ends. CDR3 size: 13 residues. The V gene's germline CDR1 is SNHLY and CDR2 FYNNEI. The CDR3 region has the DNA TGTGCCAGCAGTCAGGTCTACTCCTACGAGCAGTACTTC. This translates into CASSQVYSYEQYF.

This chain joins TRBV27 and TRBJ2-5, with a tentative D call TRBD1 (6 bases). Trimming took off 8 bases at V and 11 bases at J, with 15 bases between the two ends. The CDR3 spans 11 residues. The germline V gene encodes CDR1 MNHEY and CDR2 SMNVEV (reference sequence). CDR3 DNA sequence: TGTGCCAGCCAACAGGGTTGGGAGCAGTACTTC. Its translation is CASQQGWEQYF.

This clone has a single count. The chain has TRBV6-6 and TRBJ2-7, with D possibly matching TRBD1 (6 bases). The CDR3 loop spans 13 amino acids. The germline V and J ends were trimmed by 6 bases and 0 bases, with 9 bases remaining between them. Germline assignment: CDR1 MNHNY and CDR2 SVGAGI (reference sequence). The CDR3 reads CASRPGVSYEQYF. In DNA form, the CDR3 reads TGTGCCAGCAGACCAGGGGTCTCCTACGAGCAGTACTTC.

The genes are TRBV2 and TRBJ2-6; the match to TRBD1 covers 8 bases. Trimming at V came to 8 bases and at J to 2 bases, leaving 2 bases not matched to a gene. The CDR3 extends over 14 amino acids. CDR1 SNHLY and CDR2 FYNNEI come from the germline V gene. Here the CDR3 DNA reads TGTGCCAGCGAGGACAGGGCTGGGGCCAACGTCCTGACTTTC. This gives the protein CASEDRAGANVLTF.

This sequence joins TRBV29-1 and TRBJ2-3; 9 nucleotides align to TRBD1. CDR1 SQVTM and CDR2 ANQGSEA come from the germline V gene. The junction had 11 bases not matched to a gene; V was cut back by 0 bases and J by 7 bases. CDR3 length: 16 residues. DNA for the CDR3: TGCAGCGTTGAAGAGGGTGGACAGGGGAGAAGAAATACGCAGTATTTT. It translates to CSVEEGGQGRRNTQYF.

Note on this clone: This CDR3 is also generated by other DNA sequences in the sample. The chain employs TRBV19 and TRBJ2-7; TRBD2 is a possible D gene (6 bases). The germline CDR1 and CDR2 sequences are LNHDA and SQIVND (reference sequence). The V and J ends lost 3 bases and 3 bases respectively, with 12 bases between them. CDR3 length: 14 amino acids. The CDR3 protein is CASSILGGDYEQYF. Written as DNA, the CDR3 is TGTGCCAGTAGTATTTTAGGCGGGGACTACGAGCAGTACTTC.

The rearrangement uses TRBV6-1 and TRBJ2-3; D remains ambiguous. With 2 bases removed from V and 10 bases from J, the gap between germline ends came to 10 bases. The CDR3 consists of 12 residues. The germline V gene encodes CDR1 MNHNS and CDR2 SASEGT. For the CDR3, the DNA is TGTGCCAGCAGTGAAATAGCAAATGCGCAGTATTTT. It encodes CASSEIANAQYF.

This sequence joins TRBV6-1 and TRBJ2-5; D unclear. The CDR3 runs to 14 residues. V was trimmed by 1 base and J by 5 bases, leaving 11 bases between them. The germline CDR1 and CDR2 sequences are MNHNS and SASEGT. The CDR3 sequence is CASSEDRVRETQYF. Written as DNA, the CDR3 is TGTGCCAGCAGTGAAGATAGAGTTCGGGAGACCCAGTACTTC.

The genes are TRBV2 and TRBJ2-1; D not resolved. The CDR3 contains 15 residues. Germline V gene sequence: CDR1 SNHLY, CDR2 FYNNEI. The germline V and J ends were trimmed by 6 bases and 0 bases, with 12 bases remaining between them. The CDR3: CASSALVRSYNEQFF. CDR3 DNA: TGTGCCAGCAGCGCGCTGGTCCGCTCCTACAATGAGCAGTTCTTC.

This clone was seen only a few times. The V gene is TRBV30, the J gene TRBJ1-4; D is unresolved. Germline lookup yields CDR1 GTSNPN and CDR2 SVGIG (reference sequence). V lost 4 bases and J 6 bases, leaving 12 bases between the germline ends. The CDR3 sequence is 13 residues long. DNA of the CDR3: TGTGCCTGGACCGATGGGAGGGATGAAAAACTGTTTTTT. Protein product: CAWTDGRDEKLFF. The complete variable domain, with remaining parts taken from reference TRBV30 and TRBJ1-4, reads SQTIHQWPATLVQPVGSPLSLECTVEGTSNPNLYWYRQAAGRGLQLLFYSVGIGQISSEVPQNLSASRPQDRQFILSSKKLLLSDSGFYLCAWTDGRDEKLFFGSGTQLSVL.

This clone was recorded only once. The rearrangement links TRBV6-6 to TRBJ1-1; D unresolved. The CDR3 runs to 13 residues. The germline V gene has CDR1 MNHNY and CDR2 SVGAGI (reference sequence). The V gene lost 8 bases and the J gene lost 11 bases, with 21 bases spanning the gap. CDR3 DNA: TGTGCCAGCTGCGAGGGTCGTACTACCGGGGCTTTCTTT. It specifies CASCEGRTTGAFF.

The chain uses TRBV27 and TRBJ2-5, with 7 bases lining up with TRBD1. Trimming cost V 5 bases and J 6 bases; bases outside gene matches: 12. This CDR3 is 15 amino acids long. Germline CDR1 and CDR2: MNHEY and SMNVEV (reference sequence). The CDR3 bases are TGTGCCAGCAGTAAGATGACAGGGACGGCTAAGACCCAGTACTTC. Protein: CASSKMTGTAKTQYF.

This clone has only a few counts. The V and J genes are TRBV27 and TRBJ1-4, with 10 positions matching TRBD1. Per germline, CDR1 MNHEY and CDR2 SMNVEV (reference sequence). This CDR3 spans 17 amino acids. The V segment lost 8 bases and the J segment 3 bases; nucleotides outside the gene matches: 12. The CDR3 DNA follows: TGTGCCAGCGGCCCTTGGACAGGGGGTACGGCTAATGAAAAACTGTTTTTT. Protein product: CASGPWTGGTANEKLFF.

The chain employs TRBV6-5 and TRBJ1-2; TRBD1 agrees at 11 bases. The CDR3 length is 14 residues. The trim removed 10 bases at V and 3 bases at J, leaving 7 bases unmatched. Germline CDR1 reads MNHEY; CDR2 reads SVGAGI. For the CDR3, the DNA is TGTGCCACCCGGACAGGGGGCGAATACTATGGCTACACCTTC. Protein sequence: CATRTGGEYYGYTF.

V and J are TRBV5-1 and TRBJ2-3; D may be TRBD2 (5 bases). Germline values: CDR1 SGHRS, CDR2 YFSETQ. The CDR3 has 14 amino acids. Trimming removed 8 bases at V and 1 base at J, with 14 bases between. In nucleotides, the CDR3 is TGCGCCAGTCGGATTACACTAGGCACAGATACGCAGTATTTT. It encodes CASRITLGTDTQYF.

The rearrangement links TRBV7-2 to TRBJ2-7; maybe TRBD2 (6 bases). The length of the CDR3 is 14 residues. Germline CDR1 is SGHTA and CDR2 is FQGNSA. Trimming took off 5 bases at V and 1 base at J, with 12 bases between the two ends. The CDR3 protein is CASSSFGGSYEQYF. In DNA, the CDR3 is TGTGCCAGCAGCAGCTTTGGGGGGTCCTACGAGCAGTACTTC.

The rearrangement joins TRBV19 to TRBJ1-2, with TRBD1 as a possible D gene (6 bases). From germline, CDR1 is LNHDA and CDR2 SQIVND (reference sequence). V lost 3 bases, J lost 3 bases, and 8 bases lay in between. The CDR3 is made up of 13 amino acids. The CDR3 nucleotides read TGTGCCAGTAGTATGCGACAGGACTATGGCTACACCTTC. Translating it yields CASSMRQDYGYTF.

The chain carries TRBV19 and TRBJ1-5, with D uncertain. Deletions cut 3 bases from V and 0 bases from J, with 6 bases between. This CDR3 has 14 amino acids. Germline V gene data show CDR1 as LNHDA and CDR2 as SQIVND (reference sequence). The CDR3 here is CASSIEDSNQPQHF. The CDR3 DNA reads TGTGCCAGTAGTATTGAGGATAGCAATCAGCCCCAGCATTTT.

The rearrangement links TRBV25-1 to TRBJ1-3; TRBD1 matches 9 bases. Germline lookup yields CDR1 MGHDK and CDR2 SYGVNS. V shed 6 bases, J shed 7 bases, and the junction held 19 bases outside the gene matches. This CDR3 comprises 18 residues. For the CDR3, the DNA is TGTGCCAGCAGACCGCCGGGACAGGGAGTCGGGCTTACCAACACCATATATTTT. Translated: CASRPPGQGVGLTNTIYF.

CDR3 protein: CASRGTGQRSGRSYEQYF. The CDR3 DNA is TGTGCCAGCAGGGGGACAGGGCAACGGAGTGGGAGGAGTTACGAGCAGTACTTC. J is TRBJ2-5 and V is TRBV5-6; TRBD1 matches at 9 bases. Near its end, the DNA agrees better with TRBJ2-7, so the J call may be wrong. From germline, CDR1 is SGHDT and CDR2 YYEEEE. CDR3 length equals 18 residues.

This clone is a singleton in its sample. The CDR3 sequence is CASSERRGGYEQYF. DNA for the CDR3: TGTGCCAGCAGTGAACGGCGGGGGGGGTACGAGCAGTACTTC. V is TRBV25-1 and J is TRBJ2-7; TRBD2 agrees at 9 bases. The ends lost 2 bases at V and 4 bases at J; junction bases unmatched: 3. CDR1 MGHDK and CDR2 SYGVNS come from the germline V gene. The CDR3 has 14 amino acids.

This chain joins TRBV5-1 and TRBJ2-3; 10 bases line up with TRBD2. This CDR3 contains 17 residues. Per germline, CDR1 SGHRS and CDR2 YFSETQ. Unmatched junction bases numbered 11, after V lost 2 bases and J lost 5 bases. CDR3 residues: CASSFSRASGGGDTQYF. CDR3 bases: TGCGCCAGCAGCTTCTCAAGGGCTAGCGGGGGTGGAGATACGCAGTATTTT.

J is TRBJ1-5 and V is TRBV7-2; no firm D call. Deletions cut 5 bases from V and 5 bases from J, with 10 bases between. This CDR3 spans 13 amino acids. Germline V gene lookup returns CDR1 SGHTA and CDR2 FQGNSA. CDR3 sequence: CASSQASHQPQHF. The CDR3, as DNA: TGTGCCAGCAGCCAGGCGTCGCATCAGCCCCAGCATTTT. Combining the CDR3 with reference TRBV7-2 and TRBJ1-5 gives the whole variable domain GAGVSQSPSNKVTEKGKDVELRCDPISGHTALYWYRQSLGQGLEFLIYFQGNSAPDKSGLPSDRFSAERTGGSVSTLTIQRTQQEDSAVYLCASSQASHQPQHFGDGTRLSIL.

The genes are TRBV16 and TRBJ2-7; tentative D call: TRBD1 (7 bases). Germline V gives CDR1 KGHSY, CDR2 FQNENV. The CDR3 has 15 amino acids. V shed 7 bases and J shed 1 base, with 17 bases lying between them. The DNA of the CDR3 is TGTGCCAGCACCGAACCGCGGGACAGTTCCTACGAGCAGTACTTC. Its translation: CASTEPRDSSYEQYF. Combining the CDR3 with reference TRBV16 and TRBJ2-7 gives the whole variable domain GEEVAQTPKHLVRGEGQKAKLYCAPIKGHSYVFWYQQVLKNEFKFLISFQNENVFDETGMPKERFSAKCLPNSPCSLEIQATKLEDSAVYFCASTEPRDSSYEQYFGPGTRLTVT.

In DNA, the CDR3 is TGTGCCATCCGGGACACAGGGATGGGATACGAGCAGTACTTC. This encodes CAIRDTGMGYEQYF. The genes are TRBV10-3 and TRBJ2-5; D might be TRBD1 (6 bases). The J call is in doubt because the DNA end fits TRBJ2-7 better. CDR3 length equals 14 residues. Germline V lookup: CDR1 ENHRY, CDR2 SYGVKD.

The chain recombines TRBV4-2 with TRBJ2-2, with TRBD2 matching 7 bases. Looked up from germline, CDR1 is LGHNA and CDR2 is YNFKEQ. The CDR3 is made up of 16 amino acids. V was pared by 2 bases and J by 5 bases, with 8 bases of the junction left unmatched. The CDR3 is CASSQTWREITGELFF. Here the CDR3 DNA reads TGTGCCAGCAGCCAAACCTGGCGGGAGATTACCGGGGAGCTGTTTTTT.

This chain uses TRBV19 with TRBJ2-1, with 9 bases identical to TRBD2. Per the germline V gene, CDR1 is LNHDA and CDR2 is SQIVND (reference sequence). The CDR3 covers 16 residues. V lost 4 bases to trimming and J lost 8 bases; unmatched junction nucleotides: 12. DNA for the CDR3: TGTGCCAGTAGTACCCGAACCAGCGGGAGGTATCATGAGCAGTTCTTC. Encoded protein: CASSTRTSGRYHEQFF.

V is TRBV15 and J is TRBJ2-7; 8 bases are a match to TRBD1. The CDR3 consists of 13 residues. After removal of 6 bases from V and 6 bases from J, the junction contained 7 bases not matched to a gene. Germline loops: CDR1 LNHNV, CDR2 YYDKDF (reference sequence). CDR3 residues: CATSPQGAGEQYF. DNA of the CDR3: TGTGCCACCAGTCCTCAGGGGGCAGGCGAGCAGTACTTC.

This clone was detected once. The gene calls are TRBV2 and TRBJ1-5; D is uncertain. Deletions cut 0 bases from V and 2 bases from J, with 11 bases between. Germline-derived CDR1 and CDR2 are SNHLY and FYNNEI. The CDR3 runs 16 residues. The CDR3, as DNA: TGTGCCAGCAGTGAAGCGTGGGCTCTGGGCAATCAGCCCCAGCATTTT. Translation gives CASSEAWALGNQPQHF.

V and J are TRBV30 and TRBJ2-6; tentative D call: TRBD2 (6 bases). V lost 6 bases, J lost 0 bases, and 21 bases lay in between. Germline V gene data show CDR1 as GTSNPN and CDR2 as SVGIG (reference sequence). The CDR3 extends over 18 amino acids. CDR3 sequence: CACHPAGRHHSGANVLTF. The CDR3 DNA follows: TGTGCCTGCCACCCAGCAGGGAGGCACCACTCTGGGGCCAACGTCCTGACTTTC. The whole variable domain, filled in from reference TRBV30 and TRBJ2-6, reads SQTIHQWPATLVQPVGSPLSLECTVEGTSNPNLYWYRQAAGRGLQLLFYSVGIGQISSEVPQNLSASRPQDRQFILSSKKLLLSDSGFYLCACHPAGRHHSGANVLTFGAGSRLTVL.

The chain couples TRBV2 to TRBJ2-5, with 11 bases that match TRBD2. The length of the CDR3 is 17 residues. Germline V gene data show CDR1 as SNHLY and CDR2 as FYNNEI. With 1 base clipped from V and 4 bases from J, the junction kept 8 bases outside the gene matches. In DNA, the CDR3 is TGTGCCAGCAGTGAAGTGGTACTAGCGGGAGAAGCAGAGACCCAGTACTTC. It is translated as CASSEVVLAGEAETQYF.